These 4 T cell receptor beta chains originate from one sample sequenced in a study of cytomegalovirus exposure and HLA in healthy donors. Researchers ran the PCR with 60 Vbeta and 13 Jbeta primers. Method: immunoSEQ multiplex PCR; TCRdb's copy keeps in-frame clones and lacks some. This sample carries 150,000 to 200,000 clones, approximately 80% of them seen once, and the ten largest clones take approximately 2.4%. Sequenced: PBMCs. Receptor source: a woman aged 40 to 55 in good health and CMV-seropositive.

The rearrangement joins TRBV28 to TRBJ1-2, with a weak D call TRBD1 (5 bases). The CDR3 runs to 15 residues. Trimming took off 2 bases at V and 1 base at J, with 11 bases between the two ends. Germline values: CDR1 MDHEN, CDR2 SYDVKM. CDR3 amino acids: CASSLGQGINYGYTF. The DNA of the CDR3 is TGTGCCAGCAGTTTAGGGCAGGGAATTAACTATGGCTACACCTTC.

This sequence joins TRBV7-8 and TRBJ1-4, with D possibly matching TRBD1 (6 bases). Germline assignment: CDR1 SGHVS and CDR2 FQNEAQ. CDR3 length equals 14 residues. V shed 5 bases and J shed 8 bases, with 15 bases lying between them. The chain's CDR3 is CASSPGQGHEKLFF. DNA for the CDR3: TGTGCCAGCAGCCCGGGGCAGGGGCACGAAAAACTGTTTTTT.

The chain carries TRBV10-3 and TRBJ2-1; 13 bases fit TRBD2. V lost 7 bases to trimming and J lost 5 bases; unmatched junction nucleotides: 8. CDR1 ENHRY and CDR2 SYGVKD come from the germline V gene. This CDR3 contains 16 residues. The CDR3 nucleotides are TGTGCCATCACTCGACTAGCGGGGGGATTAAACAATGAGCAGTTCTTC. Protein: CAITRLAGGLNNEQFF.

This clone was counted a single time. The chain joins TRBV19 to TRBJ2-7, with a possible D match to TRBD1 (5 bases). This CDR3 has 18 residues. V lost 4 bases to trimming and J lost 3 bases, with 25 bases between them. CDR1 LNHDA and CDR2 SQIVND come from the germline V gene (reference sequence). CDR3 protein: CASSTLQGAVGNLYEQYF. CDR3 sequence (DNA): TGTGCCAGTAGTACCTTACAAGGGGCTGTGGGGAACCTCTACGAGCAGTACTTC.